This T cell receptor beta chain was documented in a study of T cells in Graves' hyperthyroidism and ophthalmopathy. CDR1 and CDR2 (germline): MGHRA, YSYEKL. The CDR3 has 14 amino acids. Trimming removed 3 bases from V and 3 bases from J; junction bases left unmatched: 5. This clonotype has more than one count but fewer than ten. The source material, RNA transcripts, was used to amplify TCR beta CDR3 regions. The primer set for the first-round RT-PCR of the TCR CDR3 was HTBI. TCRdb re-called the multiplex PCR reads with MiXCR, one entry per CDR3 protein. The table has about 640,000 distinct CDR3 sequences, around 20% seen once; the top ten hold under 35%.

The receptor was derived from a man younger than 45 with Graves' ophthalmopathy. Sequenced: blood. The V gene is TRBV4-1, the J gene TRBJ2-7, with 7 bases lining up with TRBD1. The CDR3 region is CASSHVDRDYEQYF. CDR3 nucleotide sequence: TGCGCCAGCAGCCACGTTGACAGGGACTACGAGCAGTACTTC.